The rows below give T cell receptor beta chains drawn from one sample of a study of shared clonotypes between healthy human individuals. TCRdb keeps only in-frame clones here, not all; method: immunoSEQ multiplex PCR. The repertoire holds about 120,000 clones, with approximately 70% as singletons. Sample: memory CD8+ T cells sorted from blood. These receptors were obtained from a woman in her twenties or thirties in good health. CDR3s include the opening cysteine and the closing phenylalanine or tryptophan. Each record gives: clone size, J gene, V gene, D gene, CDR3 length, CDR3 protein, CDR3 DNA. The D gene is left open where the match is weak. The listing skips clone size in some rows; elsewhere it reads once, few, many or a size class.

abundance: once; j_gene: TRBJ1-5; v_gene: TRBV18; d_gene: NA; len: 17; CDR3aa: CASSLLGPGYSNQPQHF; CDR3nt: TGTGCCAGCTCGCTACTTGGTCCCGGATATAGCAATCAGCCCCAGCATTTT
abundance: NA; j_gene: TRBJ1-5; v_gene: TRBV2; d_gene: NA; len: 13; CDR3aa: CASSSDSNQPQHF; CDR3nt: TGTGCCAGCAGTAGCGACAGCAATCAGCCCCAGCATTTT
abundance: NA; j_gene: TRBJ1-2; v_gene: TRBV7-6; d_gene: NA; len: 14; CDR3aa: CASSLSRKTYGYTF; CDR3nt: TGTGCCAGCAGCCTATCTCGAAAGACCTATGGCTACACCTTC
abundance: NA; j_gene: TRBJ2-7; v_gene: TRBV7-8; d_gene: TRBD2; len: 15; CDR3aa: CASSQRLAGIYEQYF; CDR3nt: TGTGCCAGCAGCCAGAGACTAGCGGGTATCTACGAGCAGTACTTC
abundance: NA; j_gene: TRBJ2-1; v_gene: TRBV7-9; d_gene: NA; len: 13; CDR3aa: CASSPLGGFGQFF; CDR3nt: TGTGCCAGCAGCCCACTTGGGGGGTTCGGGCAGTTCTTC
abundance: NA; j_gene: TRBJ1-3; v_gene: TRBV5-5; d_gene: NA; len: 16; CDR3aa: CASSLRPHRWGNTIYF; CDR3nt: TGTGCCAGCAGCTTGAGGCCCCATAGATGGGGAAACACCATATATTTT
abundance: few; j_gene: TRBJ1-3; v_gene: TRBV27; d_gene: TRBD1; len: 16; CDR3aa: CASSGSATGLGNTIYF; CDR3nt: TGTGCCAGCAGTGGCAGTGCGACAGGGCTGGGAAACACCATATATTTT
abundance: NA; j_gene: TRBJ2-2; v_gene: TRBV2; d_gene: NA; len: 14; CDR3aa: CASKTAANTGELFF; CDR3nt: TGTGCCAGCAAGACAGCTGCGAACACCGGGGAGCTGTTTTTT
abundance: NA; j_gene: TRBJ2-5; v_gene: TRBV10-1; d_gene: NA; len: 13; CDR3aa: CASSRQGGETQYF; CDR3nt: TGCGCCAGCAGTAGGCAGGGAGGAGAGACCCAGTACTTC
abundance: NA; j_gene: TRBJ2-3; v_gene: TRBV7-9; d_gene: TRBD2; len: 19; CDR3aa: CASSRSGLAGDWGTDTQYF; CDR3nt: TGTGCCAGCAGCCGCTCGGGACTAGCGGGAGACTGGGGCACAGATACGCAGTATTTT
abundance: NA; j_gene: TRBJ2-1; v_gene: TRBV13; d_gene: NA; len: 17; CDR3aa: CASSPNRAGGSYNEQFF; CDR3nt: TGTGCCAGCAGCCCAAACCGGGCCGGAGGGTCTTACAATGAGCAGTTCTTC
abundance: few; j_gene: TRBJ2-3; v_gene: TRBV6-4; d_gene: NA; len: 16; CDR3aa: CASSDSRGGAVDTQYF; CDR3nt: TGTGCCAGCAGTGACTCGAGGGGGGGCGCGGTAGATACGCAGTATTTT
abundance: NA; j_gene: TRBJ1-4; v_gene: TRBV5-1; d_gene: NA; len: 14; CDR3aa: CASSPEGYGEKLFF; CDR3nt: TGCGCCAGCAGCCCCGAGGGGTACGGTGAAAAACTGTTTTTT
abundance: NA; j_gene: TRBJ1-2; v_gene: TRBV6-4; d_gene: NA; len: 15; CDR3aa: CASSEGGKDSGGYTF; CDR3nt: TGTGCCAGCAGTGAAGGGGGGAAAGACAGCGGAGGCTACACCTTC
abundance: NA; j_gene: TRBJ2-7; v_gene: TRBV29-1; d_gene: TRBD2; len: 14; CDR3aa: CSVSPGTSGYEQYF; CDR3nt: TGCAGCGTTAGCCCCGGGACTAGCGGCTACGAGCAGTACTTC
abundance: NA; j_gene: TRBJ1-1; v_gene: TRBV4-1; d_gene: NA; len: 17; CDR3aa: CASSQEGTLGGNTEAFF; CDR3nt: TGCGCCAGCAGCCAAGAAGGCACGTTGGGGGGGAACACTGAAGCTTTCTTT
abundance: NA; j_gene: TRBJ1-6; v_gene: TRBV28; d_gene: NA; len: 16; CDR3aa: CASSLAVDSYNSPLHF; CDR3nt: TGTGCCAGCAGTTTAGCGGTCGACTCCTATAATTCACCCCTCCACTTT
abundance: NA; j_gene: TRBJ2-1; v_gene: TRBV4-1; d_gene: NA; len: 14; CDR3aa: CASSQVSGGVEQFF; CDR3nt: TGCGCCAGCAGCCAAGTATCCGGTGGAGTTGAGCAGTTCTTC
abundance: NA; j_gene: TRBJ1-5; v_gene: TRBV28; d_gene: NA; len: 13; CDR3aa: CASSFQGRQPQHF; CDR3nt: TGTGCCAGCAGTTTCCAGGGGAGGCAGCCCCAGCATTTT